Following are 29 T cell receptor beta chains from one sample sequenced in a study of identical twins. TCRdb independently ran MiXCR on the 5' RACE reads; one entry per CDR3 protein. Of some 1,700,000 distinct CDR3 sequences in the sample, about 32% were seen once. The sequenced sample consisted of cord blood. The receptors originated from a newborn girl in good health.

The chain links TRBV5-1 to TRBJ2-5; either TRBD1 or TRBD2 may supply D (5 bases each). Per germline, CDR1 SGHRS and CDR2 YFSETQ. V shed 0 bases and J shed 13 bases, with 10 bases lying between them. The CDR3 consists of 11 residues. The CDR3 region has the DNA TGCGCCAGCAGCTTGGACTGGGGGTGGTACTTC. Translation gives CASSLDWGWYF.

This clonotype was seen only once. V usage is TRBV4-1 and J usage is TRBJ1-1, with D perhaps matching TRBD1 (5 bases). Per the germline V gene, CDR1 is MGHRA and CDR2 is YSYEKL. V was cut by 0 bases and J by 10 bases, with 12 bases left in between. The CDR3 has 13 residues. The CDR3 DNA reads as TGCGCCAGCAGCCAAGATCTGGGGGTAGGAGCTTTCTTT. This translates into CASSQDLGVGAFF.

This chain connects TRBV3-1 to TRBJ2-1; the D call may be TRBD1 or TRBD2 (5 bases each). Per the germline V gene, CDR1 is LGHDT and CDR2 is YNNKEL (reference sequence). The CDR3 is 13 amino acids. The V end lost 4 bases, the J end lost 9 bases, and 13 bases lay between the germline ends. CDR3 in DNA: TGTGCCAGCAGCCCGGGACCGCCACTTGAGCAGTTCTTC. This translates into CASSPGPPLEQFF.

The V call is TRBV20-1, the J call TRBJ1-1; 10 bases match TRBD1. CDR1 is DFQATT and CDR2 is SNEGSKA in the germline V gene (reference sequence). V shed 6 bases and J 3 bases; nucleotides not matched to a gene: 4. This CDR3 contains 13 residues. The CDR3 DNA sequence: TGCAGTGCCCCGGACAGGGGGGACACTGAAGCTTTCTTT. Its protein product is CSAPDRGDTEAFF.

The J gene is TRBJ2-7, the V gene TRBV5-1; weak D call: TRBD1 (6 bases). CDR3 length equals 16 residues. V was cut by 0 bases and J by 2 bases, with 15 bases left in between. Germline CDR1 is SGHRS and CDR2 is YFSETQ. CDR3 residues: CASSLVTGPSPYEQYF. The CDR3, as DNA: TGCGCCAGCAGCTTGGTTACAGGGCCGTCCCCCTACGAGCAGTACTTC.

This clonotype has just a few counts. As DNA, the CDR3 is TGTGCCAGCAGTTCAGGGGAGGATGGCTACACCTTC. It yields the protein CASSSGEDGYTF. The J gene is TRBJ1-2, the V gene TRBV27; D possibly corresponds to TRBD1 (6 bases). This CDR3 is built from 12 residues. Germline-derived CDR1 and CDR2 are MNHEY and SMNVEV (reference sequence). V was pared by 4 bases and J by 6 bases, with 9 bases between.

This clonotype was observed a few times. CDR3: CASIWTSGSREQFF. The CDR3 DNA sequence: TGTGCCAGCATCTGGACTAGCGGGAGCCGTGAGCAGTTCTTC. V usage is TRBV6-2 or TRBV6-3 and J usage is TRBJ2-1; 13 nucleotides align to TRBD2. V lost 7 bases and J lost 9; bases outside the gene matches: 6. The CDR3 sequence is 14 residues long. Germline CDR1 is MNHEY and CDR2 is SVGEGT.

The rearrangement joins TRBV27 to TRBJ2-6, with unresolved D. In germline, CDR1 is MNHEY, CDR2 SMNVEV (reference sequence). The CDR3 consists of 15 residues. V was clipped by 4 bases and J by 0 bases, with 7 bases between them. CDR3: CASSWSLSGANVLTF. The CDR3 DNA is TGTGCCAGCAGTTGGTCCCTCTCTGGGGCCAACGTCCTGACTTTC.

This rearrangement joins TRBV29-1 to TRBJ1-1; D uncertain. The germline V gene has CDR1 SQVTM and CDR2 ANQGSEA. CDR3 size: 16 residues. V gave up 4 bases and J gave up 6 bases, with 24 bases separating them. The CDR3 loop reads CSVVKGPSPPRSEAFF. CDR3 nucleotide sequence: TGCAGCGTTGTCAAAGGACCCTCTCCGCCTAGGTCTGAAGCTTTCTTT.

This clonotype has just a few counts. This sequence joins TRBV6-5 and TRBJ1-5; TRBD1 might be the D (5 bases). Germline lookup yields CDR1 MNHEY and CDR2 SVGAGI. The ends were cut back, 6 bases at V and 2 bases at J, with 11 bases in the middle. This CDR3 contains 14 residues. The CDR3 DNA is TGTGCCAGCAGCCTGGACATCCGCAATCAGCCCCAGCATTTT. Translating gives CASSLDIRNQPQHF.

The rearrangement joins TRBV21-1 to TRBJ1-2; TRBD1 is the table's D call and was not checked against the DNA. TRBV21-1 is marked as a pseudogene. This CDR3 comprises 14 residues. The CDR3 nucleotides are TGTGCCAGCAGCAATAATGGGACAAACTATGGCTACACCTTC. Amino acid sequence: CASSNNGTNYGYTF.

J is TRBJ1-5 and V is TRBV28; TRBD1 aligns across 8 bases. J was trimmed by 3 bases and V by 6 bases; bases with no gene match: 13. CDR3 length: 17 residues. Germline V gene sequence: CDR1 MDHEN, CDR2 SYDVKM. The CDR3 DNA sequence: TGTGCCAGCAGAGAGAACAGGGGGTTCTACTACAATCAGCCCCAGCATTTT. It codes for CASRENRGFYYNQPQHF.

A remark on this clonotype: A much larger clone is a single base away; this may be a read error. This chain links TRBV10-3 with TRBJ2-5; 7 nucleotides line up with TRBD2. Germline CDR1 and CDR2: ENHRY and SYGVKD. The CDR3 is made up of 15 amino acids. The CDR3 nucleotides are TGTGCCATCAGTGGATCCCGCGGGAGACAAGAGACCCGGTACTTC. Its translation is CAISGSRGRQETRYF.

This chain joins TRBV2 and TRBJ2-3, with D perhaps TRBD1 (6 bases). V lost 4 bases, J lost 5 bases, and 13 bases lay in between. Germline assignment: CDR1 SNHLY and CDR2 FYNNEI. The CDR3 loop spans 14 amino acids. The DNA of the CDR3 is TGTGCCAGCAGTGTAAATACAGGGAGAGATACGCAGTATTTT. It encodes CASSVNTGRDTQYF. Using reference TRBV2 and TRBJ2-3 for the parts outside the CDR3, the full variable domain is EPEVTQTPSHQVTQMGQEVILRCVPISNHLYFYWYRQILGQKVEFLVSFYNNEISEKSEIFDDQFSVERPDGSNFTLKIRSTKLEDSAMYFCASSVNTGRDTQYFGPGTRLTVL.

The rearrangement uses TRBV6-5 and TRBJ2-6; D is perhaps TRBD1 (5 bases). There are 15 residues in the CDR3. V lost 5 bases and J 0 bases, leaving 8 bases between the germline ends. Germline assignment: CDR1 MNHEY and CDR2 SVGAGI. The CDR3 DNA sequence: TGTGCCAGCAGTAAGACAGTCTCTGGGGCCAACGTCCTGACTTTC. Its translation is CASSKTVSGANVLTF.

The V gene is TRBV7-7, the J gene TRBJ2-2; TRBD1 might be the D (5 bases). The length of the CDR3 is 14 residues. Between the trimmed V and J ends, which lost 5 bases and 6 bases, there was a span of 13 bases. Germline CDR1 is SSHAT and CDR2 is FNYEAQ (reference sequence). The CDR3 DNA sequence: TGTGCCAGCAGCCCCCTAGGGGCAGCCGGGGAGCTGTTTTTT. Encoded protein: CASSPLGAAGELFF.

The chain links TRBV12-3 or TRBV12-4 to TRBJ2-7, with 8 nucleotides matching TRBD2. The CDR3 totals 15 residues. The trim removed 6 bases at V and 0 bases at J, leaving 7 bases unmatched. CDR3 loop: CASSRSGVSSYEQYF. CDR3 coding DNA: TGTGCCAGCAGCCGTAGCGGGGTTAGCTCCTACGAGCAGTACTTC.

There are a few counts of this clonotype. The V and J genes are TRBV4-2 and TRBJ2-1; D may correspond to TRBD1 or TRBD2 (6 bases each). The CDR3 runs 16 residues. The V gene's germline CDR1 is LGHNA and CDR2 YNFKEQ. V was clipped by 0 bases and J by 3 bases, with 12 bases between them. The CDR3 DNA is TGTGCCAGCAGCCAAGATTGGGGGGCGGGCTACAATGAGCAGTTCTTC. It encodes CASSQDWGAGYNEQFF.

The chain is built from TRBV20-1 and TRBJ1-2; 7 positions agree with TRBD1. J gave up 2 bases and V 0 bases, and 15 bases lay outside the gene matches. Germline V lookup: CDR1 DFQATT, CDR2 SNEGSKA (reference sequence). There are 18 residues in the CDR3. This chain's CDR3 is CSAREFGDRAGRNYGYTF. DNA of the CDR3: TGCAGTGCTAGAGAATTCGGGGACAGAGCAGGACGGAACTATGGCTACACCTTC.

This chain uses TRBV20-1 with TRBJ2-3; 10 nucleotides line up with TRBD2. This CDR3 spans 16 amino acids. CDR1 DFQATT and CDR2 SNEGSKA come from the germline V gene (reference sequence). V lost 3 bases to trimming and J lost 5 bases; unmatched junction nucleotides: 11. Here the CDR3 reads CSASVLAGVAGDTQYF. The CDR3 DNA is TGCAGTGCTAGTGTCCTAGCGGGGGTAGCAGGAGATACGCAGTATTTT.

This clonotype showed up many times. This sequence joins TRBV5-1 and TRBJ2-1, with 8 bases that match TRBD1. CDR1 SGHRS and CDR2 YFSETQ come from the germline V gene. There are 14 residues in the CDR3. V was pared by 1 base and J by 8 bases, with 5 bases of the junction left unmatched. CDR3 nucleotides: TGCGCCAGCAGCTTGAGAGACAGGGGCGATGAGCAGTTCTTC. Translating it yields CASSLRDRGDEQFF. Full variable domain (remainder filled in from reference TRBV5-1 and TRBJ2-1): KAGVTQTPRYLIKTRGQQVTLSCSPISGHRSVSWYQQTPGQGLQFLFEYFSETQRNKGNFPGRFSGRQFSNSRSEMNVSTLELGDSALYLCASSLRDRGDEQFFGPGTRLTVL.

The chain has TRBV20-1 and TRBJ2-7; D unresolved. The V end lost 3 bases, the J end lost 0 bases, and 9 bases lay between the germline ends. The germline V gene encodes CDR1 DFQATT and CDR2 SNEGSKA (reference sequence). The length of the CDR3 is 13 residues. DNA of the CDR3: TGCAGTGCTAGCCAAAGCGTCTCCTACGAGCAGTACTTC. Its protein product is CSASQSVSYEQYF.

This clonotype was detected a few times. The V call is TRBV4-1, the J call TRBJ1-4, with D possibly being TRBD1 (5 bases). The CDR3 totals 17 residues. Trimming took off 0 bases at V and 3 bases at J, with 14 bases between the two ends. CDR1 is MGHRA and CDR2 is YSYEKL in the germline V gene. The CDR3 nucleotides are TGCGCCAGCAGCCAAGATCCCAGGGAAGAAGCTAATGAAAAACTGTTTTTT. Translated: CASSQDPREEANEKLFF.

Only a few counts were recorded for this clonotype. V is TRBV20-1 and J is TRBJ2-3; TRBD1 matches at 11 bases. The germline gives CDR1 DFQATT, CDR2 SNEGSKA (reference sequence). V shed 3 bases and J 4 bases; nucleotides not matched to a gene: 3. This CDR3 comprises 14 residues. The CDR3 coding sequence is TGCAGTGCTAGCTCGGGACAGGGGGCAGATACGCAGTATTTT. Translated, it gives CSASSGQGADTQYF.

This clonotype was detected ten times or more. In nucleotides, the CDR3 is TGTGCCAGCAGCCAAGGCCGGACAGGTGGATATGGCTACACCTTC. It encodes CASSQGRTGGYGYTF. V gene TRBV3-1 combines with J gene TRBJ1-2; TRBD1 agrees at 7 bases. CDR1 and CDR2 from the germline V gene are LGHDT and YNNKEL (reference sequence). CDR3 length: 15 residues. V lost 1 base to trimming and J lost 5 bases; unmatched junction nucleotides: 7.

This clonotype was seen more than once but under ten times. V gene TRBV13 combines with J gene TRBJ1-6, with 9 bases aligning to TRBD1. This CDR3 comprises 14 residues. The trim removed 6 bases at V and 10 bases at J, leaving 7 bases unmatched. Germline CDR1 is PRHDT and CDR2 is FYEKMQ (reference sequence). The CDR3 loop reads CASRIKTGGSPLHF. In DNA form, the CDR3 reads TGTGCCAGCAGAATCAAAACAGGGGGCTCACCCCTCCACTTT.

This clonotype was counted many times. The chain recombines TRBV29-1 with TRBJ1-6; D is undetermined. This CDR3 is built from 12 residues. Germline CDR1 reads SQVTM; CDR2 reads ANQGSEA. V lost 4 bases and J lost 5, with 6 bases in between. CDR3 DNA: TGCAGCGTTGCCGAGGATAATTCACCCCTCCACTTT. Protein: CSVAEDNSPLHF.

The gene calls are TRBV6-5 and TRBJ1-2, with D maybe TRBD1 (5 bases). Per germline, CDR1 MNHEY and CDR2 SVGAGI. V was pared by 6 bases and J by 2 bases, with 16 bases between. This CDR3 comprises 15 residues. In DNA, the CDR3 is TGTGCCAGCAGACCCCCAGGGATTCCGAACTATGGCTACACCTTC. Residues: CASRPPGIPNYGYTF.

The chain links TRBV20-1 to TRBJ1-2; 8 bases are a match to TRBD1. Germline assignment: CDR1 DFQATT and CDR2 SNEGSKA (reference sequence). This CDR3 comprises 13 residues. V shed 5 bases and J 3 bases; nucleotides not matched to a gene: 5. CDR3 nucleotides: TGCAGTGCTGATCCGGGACAGGACTATGGCTACACCTTC. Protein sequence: CSADPGQDYGYTF.